In its sample, the clone carrying this T cell receptor beta chain was seen many times. The antigen is not known. The PBMCs had their origin in approximately 10 ml of fresh peripheral blood. The data originate from a study of Graves' ophthalmopathy and Graves' hyperthyroidism. Study-level findings and limits: In blood, most expanded thyroid clonotypes above 0.001 frequency were also detected.

V lost 6 bases and J lost 7; bases outside the gene matches: 9. Germline V gene sequence: CDR1 MNHEY, CDR2 SMNVEV (reference sequence). This CDR3 contains 15 residues. Using RNA transcripts, the TCR beta CDR3 regions were amplified. In the first round, RT-PCR was carried out with HTBI primers, and a multiplex PCR formed the second round. TCRdb analysed the multiplex PCR reads with MiXCR anew, one entry per CDR3 protein. This table holds about 400,000 distinct CDR3 sequences, 15% found once. The clonotype comes from a woman aged 18-29 years with stable Graves' hyperthyroidism. The J gene is TRBJ1-6, the V gene TRBV27; 7 bases map to TRBD1. Source material: peripheral blood. The CDR3 coding sequence is TGTGCCAGCAGCATCAGACAGGGTCAAAATTCACCCCTCCACTTT. Encoded protein: CASSIRQGQNSPLHF.